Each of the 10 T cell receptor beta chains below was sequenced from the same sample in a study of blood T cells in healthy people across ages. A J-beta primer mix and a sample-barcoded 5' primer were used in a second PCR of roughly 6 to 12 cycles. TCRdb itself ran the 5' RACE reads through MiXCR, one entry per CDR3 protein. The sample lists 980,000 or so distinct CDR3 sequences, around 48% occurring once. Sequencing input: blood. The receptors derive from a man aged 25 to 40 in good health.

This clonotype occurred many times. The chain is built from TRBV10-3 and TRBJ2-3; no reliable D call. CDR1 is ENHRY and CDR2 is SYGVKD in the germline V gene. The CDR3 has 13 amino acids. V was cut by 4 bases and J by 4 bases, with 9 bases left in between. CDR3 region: CAISGNLADTQYF. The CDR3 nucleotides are TGTGCCATCAGTGGTAATCTGGCAGATACGCAGTATTTT.

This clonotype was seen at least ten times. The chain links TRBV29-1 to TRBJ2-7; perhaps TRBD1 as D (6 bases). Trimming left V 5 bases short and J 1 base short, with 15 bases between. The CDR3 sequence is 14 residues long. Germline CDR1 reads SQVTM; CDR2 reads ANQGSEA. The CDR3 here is CSVRVPTGSYEQYF. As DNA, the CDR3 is TGCAGCGTTCGCGTTCCGACAGGTTCCTACGAGCAGTACTTC.

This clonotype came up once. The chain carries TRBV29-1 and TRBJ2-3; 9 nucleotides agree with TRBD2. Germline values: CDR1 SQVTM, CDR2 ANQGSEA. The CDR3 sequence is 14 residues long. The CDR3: CGAQAGGLTDTQYF. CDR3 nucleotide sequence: TGCGGCGCTCAGGCGGGGGGGCTCACAGATACGCAGTATTTT.

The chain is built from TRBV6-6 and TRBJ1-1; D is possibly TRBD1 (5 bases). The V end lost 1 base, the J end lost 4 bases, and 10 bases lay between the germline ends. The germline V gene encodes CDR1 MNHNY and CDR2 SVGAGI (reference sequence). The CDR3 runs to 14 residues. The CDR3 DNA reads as TGTGCCAGCAGTTACTTCTCCAGGGCCACTGAAGCTTTCTTT. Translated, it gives CASSYFSRATEAFF.

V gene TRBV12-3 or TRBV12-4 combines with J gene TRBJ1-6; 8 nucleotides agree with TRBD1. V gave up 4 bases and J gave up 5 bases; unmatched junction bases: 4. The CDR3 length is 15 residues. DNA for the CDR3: TGTGCCAGCAGTTACGACAGGGGTAATAATTCACCCCTCCACTTT. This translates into CASSYDRGNNSPLHF.

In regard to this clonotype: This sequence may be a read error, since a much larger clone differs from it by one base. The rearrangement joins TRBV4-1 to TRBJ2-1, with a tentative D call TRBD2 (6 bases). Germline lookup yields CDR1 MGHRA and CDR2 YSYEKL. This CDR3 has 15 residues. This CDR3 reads CASGQAERAYNEQFF. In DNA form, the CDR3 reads TGCGCCAGCGGCCAAGCGGAGCGGGCTTACAATGAGCAGTTCTTC.

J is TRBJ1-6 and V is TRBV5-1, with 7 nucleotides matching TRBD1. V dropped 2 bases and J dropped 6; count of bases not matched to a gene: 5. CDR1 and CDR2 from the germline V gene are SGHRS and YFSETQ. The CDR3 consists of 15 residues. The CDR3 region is CASSFQQGSNSPLHF. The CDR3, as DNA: TGCGCCAGCAGCTTCCAACAGGGGAGTAATTCACCCCTCCACTTT.

The CDR3 reads CATSAGRQETQYF. DNA for the CDR3: TGTGCCACCAGTGCGGGGAGGCAAGAGACCCAGTACTTC. The V and J genes are TRBV24-1 and TRBJ2-7, with D perhaps TRBD2 (6 bases). The J call could be wrong; TRBJ2-5 is a better fit for the DNA end. Germline loops: CDR1 KGHDR, CDR2 SFDVKD. The CDR3 sequence is 13 residues long.

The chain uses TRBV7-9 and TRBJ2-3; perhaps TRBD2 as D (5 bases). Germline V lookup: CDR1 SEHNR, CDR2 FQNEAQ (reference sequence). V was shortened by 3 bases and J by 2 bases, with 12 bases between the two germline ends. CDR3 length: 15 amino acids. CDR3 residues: CASSFREDYTDTQYF. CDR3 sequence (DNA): TGTGCCAGCAGCTTTCGGGAAGACTACACAGATACGCAGTATTTT.

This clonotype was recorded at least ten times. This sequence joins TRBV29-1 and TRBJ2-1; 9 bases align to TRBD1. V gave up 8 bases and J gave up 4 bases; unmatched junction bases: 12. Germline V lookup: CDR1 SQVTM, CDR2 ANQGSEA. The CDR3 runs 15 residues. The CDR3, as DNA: TGCAGCTCCTCAAGTGGGACAGGGTTATACAATGAGCAGTTCTTC. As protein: CSSSSGTGLYNEQFF.